This T cell receptor (beta chain) stems from a study of PD-L1 blockade in urothelial cancer. The CDR3 extends over 14 amino acids. V gave up 6 bases and J gave up 3 bases; unmatched junction bases: 6. Germline CDR1 and CDR2: LNHDA and SQIVND (reference sequence). Libraries were prepared by immunoSEQ multiplex PCR; TCRdb keeps only in-frame clonotypes and omits some of them. The sample records about 39,000 clones, around 89% being singletons. The chain recombines TRBV19 with TRBJ1-1; 8 positions match TRBD1. The TCR was taken from a man aged 55 to 70 with urothelial cancer. The sample here was PBMCs, taken around atezolizumab (anti-PD-L1) treatment. The CDR3 here is CASRVTGVDTEAFF. The DNA for the CDR3 is TGTGCCAGTAGGGTGACAGGGGTCGACACTGAAGCTTTCTTT.